These T cell receptor beta chains were read from a single sample in a study of CD8 T cells in ankylosing spondylitis. TCRdb re-derived calls from the 5' RACE reads in MiXCR, one entry per CDR3 protein. The sample has 470,000 or so distinct CDR3 sequences; roughly a quarter are singletons. Sequences were obtained from blood, either unsorted or a sorted T cell fraction (not recorded which). The receptors derive from a male donor with ankylosing spondylitis. Each CDR3 is given with its conserved first and last residue. Fields, in order: J gene, clone size, V gene, D gene, CDR3 DNA, CDR3 protein. The D gene is left open where the match is weak. Clone size, where shown, is once, few, many, or a class for clones that have expanded.

TRBJ1-1 few TRBV7-9 - TGTGCCAGCAGCTTAGATAGATCGAGCACTGAAGCTTTCTTT CASSLDRSSTEAFF
TRBJ2-3 many TRBV12-3/TRBV12-4 - TGTGCCAGCAGCAACCTTATCACAGATACGCAGTATTTT CASSNLITDTQYF
TRBJ2-3 - TRBV20-1 TRBD2 TGCAGTGCTAGAGATTGGCTAGCTAGCGGGATCACAGATACGCAGTATTTT CSARDWLASGITDTQYF
TRBJ2-1 - TRBV7-2 - TGTGCCAGCAGCCCACGTCCAGGGCACTCCTACAATGAGCAGTTCTTC CASSPRPGHSYNEQFF
TRBJ2-2 few TRBV18 - TGTGCCAGCTCACCTGTTGTGGGACCCCACACCGGGGAGCTGTTTTTT CASSPVVGPHTGELFF
TRBJ2-3 - TRBV27 - TGTGCCAGCAGTCTGCGTGGACACAGCACAGATACGCAGTATTTT CASSLRGHSTDTQYF
TRBJ1-1 many TRBV5-6 - TGTGCCAGCAGCTTAGGTCCGCTGAACACTGAAGCTTTCTTT CASSLGPLNTEAFF
TRBJ1-2 - TRBV5-1 - TGCGCCAGCAGCCCGAGGGGGGCCGGCAATGGCTACACCTTC CASSPRGAGNGYTF
TRBJ2-2 few TRBV20-1 - TGCAGTGTTCAGGGCGCCGGGGAGCTGTTTTTT CSVQGAGELFF
TRBJ1-6 - TRBV28 - TGTGCCACCTGGGACGGCGGTTCACCCCTCCACTTT CATWDGGSPLHF
TRBJ1-2 - TRBV12-3/TRBV12-4 TRBD1 TGTGCCAGCACCCAAGGACAGGGGGTTGGCTATGGCTACACCTTC CASTQGQGVGYGYTF
TRBJ2-3 many TRBV2 - TGTGCCAGCAGCCTGACGTCCGGGTCAGATACGCAGTATTTT CASSLTSGSDTQYF
TRBJ1-5 few TRBV12-3/TRBV12-4 TRBD1 TGTGCCAGCAGTCCGGGACAGTTCAATCAGCCCCAGCATTTT CASSPGQFNQPQHF
TRBJ2-5 - TRBV4-2 TRBD2 TGTGCCAGCAGCCAAGAGACTAGCGGGAGATCCCAAGAGACCCAGTACTTC CASSQETSGRSQETQYF
TRBJ2-3 - TRBV5-1 TRBD2 TGCGCCAGCAGCTTGGTTCTAGCGGAAACCTCAGATACGCAGTATTTT CASSLVLAETSDTQYF
TRBJ2-5 - TRBV10-3 - TGTGCCATCAGTGGACAGCAAGAGACCCAGTACTTC CAISGQQETQYF
TRBJ2-3 - TRBV6-1 TRBD2 TGTGCCAGCAGTCTTAAGAGAGCGGGAGGGGCAGATACGCAGTATTTT CASSLKRAGGADTQYF
TRBJ2-3 few TRBV2 TRBD1 TGTGCCAGCAGTCCCGGGACAGGGATTACAGATACGCAGTATTTT CASSPGTGITDTQYF
TRBJ2-3 - TRBV5-1 - TGCGCCAGCAGAGTTGCCTACACAGATACGCAGTATTTT CASRVAYTDTQYF
TRBJ2-1 - TRBV12-3/TRBV12-4 - TGTGCCAGCAGTACCTTTAGGAGGGGGGGCGATGAGCAGTTCTTC CASSTFRRGGDEQFF
TRBJ1-4 - TRBV20-1 - TGCAGTGCTTCGGTGCCGGAAGGTAGAAAACTGTTTTTT CSASVPEGRKLFF
TRBJ1-1 - TRBV24-1 - TGTGCCACCCGGGGGGGGATGAACACTGAAGCTTTCTTT CATRGGMNTEAFF
TRBJ1-4 - TRBV24-1 - TGTGCCACCAGTGGTGACAGGCGCCCAAGCAAGGAAAAACTGTTTTTT CATSGDRRPSKEKLFF
TRBJ2-7 - TRBV5-1 - TGCGCCAGCAGCTTGGAACCCCTCAGGGACGAGCAGTACTTC CASSLEPLRDEQYF
TRBJ2-2 many TRBV5-6 TRBD1 TGTGCCAGCAGCCCGGGGACAGGTGGACCCGGGGAGCTGTTTTTT CASSPGTGGPGELFF
TRBJ2-3 - TRBV29-1 - TGCAGCGTAGAAGCTAGCACAGATACGCAGTATTTT CSVEASTDTQYF
TRBJ2-6 - TRBV4-2 - TGTGCCAGCAGCCCTACGGCGGCCAACGTCCTGACTTTC CASSPTAANVLTF